This entry concerns a single T cell receptor beta chain. Its antigen is unknown. This record comes from a study of CD8 T cells in ankylosing spondylitis. Overall study findings and caveats: Made up of about eight highly homologous variants, a TCR beta motif appeared characteristic of ankylosing spondylitis blood. Disease-associated clonotypes exhibited CD8+ identity and were relatively infrequent in peripheral blood. Past research had described some motif variants in reactive arthritis synovial fluid and blood.

V lost 5 bases and J lost 4; bases outside the gene matches: 6. This CDR3 spans 14 amino acids. From germline, CDR1 is SGHTA and CDR2 FQGTGA. 5'-RACE, quantitative and with molecular barcodes, yielded the TCR beta libraries. TCRdb recomputed calls from the 5' RACE reads with MiXCR, one row per CDR3 protein. Seen here are roughly 400,000 distinct CDR3 sequences, 20% to 25% observed once, and the top ten hold 16%. This chain links TRBV7-3 with TRBJ2-3; 7 bases fit TRBD2. Source material: blood, either unsorted or a sorted T cell fraction (not recorded which). The clonotype originates from a male donor with ankylosing spondylitis. The CDR3 region has the DNA TGTGCCAGCAGCCGTCTAGCGGTCCCAGATACGCAGTATTTT. Protein: CASSRLAVPDTQYF.